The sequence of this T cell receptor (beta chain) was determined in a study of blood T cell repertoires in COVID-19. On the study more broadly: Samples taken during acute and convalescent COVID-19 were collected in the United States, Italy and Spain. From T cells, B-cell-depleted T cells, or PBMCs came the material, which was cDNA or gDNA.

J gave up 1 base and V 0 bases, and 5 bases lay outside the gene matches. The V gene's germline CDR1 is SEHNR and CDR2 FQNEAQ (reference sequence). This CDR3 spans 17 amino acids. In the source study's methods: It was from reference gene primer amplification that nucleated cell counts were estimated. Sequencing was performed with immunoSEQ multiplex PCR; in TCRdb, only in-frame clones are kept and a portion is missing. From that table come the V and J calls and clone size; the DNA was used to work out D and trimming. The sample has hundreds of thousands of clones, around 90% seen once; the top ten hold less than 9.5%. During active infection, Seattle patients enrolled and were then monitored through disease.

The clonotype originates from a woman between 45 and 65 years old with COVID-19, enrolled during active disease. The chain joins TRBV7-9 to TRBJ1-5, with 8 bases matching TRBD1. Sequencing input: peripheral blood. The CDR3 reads CASSLATGEGSNQPQHF. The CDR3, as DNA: TGTGCCAGCAGCTTAGCGACAGGGGAAGGGAGCAATCAGCCCCAGCATTTT.